These T cell receptor beta chains were read from a single sample in a study of T cells in Graves' hyperthyroidism and ophthalmopathy. MiXCR was run by TCRdb on the multiplex PCR reads, yielding one entry per CDR3 protein. The sample includes about 320,000 distinct CDR3 sequences, approximately 16% seen only once; the top ten take around a third. The source material was blood. Receptors originate from a young man with Graves' hyperthyroidism. CDR3s include the opening cysteine and the closing phenylalanine or tryptophan. Each record gives: clone size, V gene, J gene, D gene, CDR3 DNA, CDR3 protein. D genes are given only for firm matches. Expanded clones are given a class, and other clones once, few, many or no size at all.

>.|TRBV7-9|TRBJ2-7|.
TGTGCCAGCAGCAGAACTGAGTCCTACGAGCAGTACTTC
CASSRTESYEQYF
>.|TRBV11-3|TRBJ2-1|TRBD2
TGTGCCAGCAGCCCCCAGCGGGAGGGTGAGCAGTTCTTC
CASSPQREGEQFF
>once|TRBV7-2|TRBJ1-1|.
TGTGCCAGCAGCTTAGTTCCAGGGAGGACTGAAGCTTTCTTT
CASSLVPGRTEAFF
>.|TRBV7-6|TRBJ2-3|.
TGTGCCAGCAGCTTAGGTATGCGCACTACAGATACGCAGTATTTT
CASSLGMRTTDTQYF
>many|TRBV2|TRBJ1-1|TRBD1
TGTGCCAGCAGTTACACGGGACAGGGGACCACTGAAGCTTTCTTT
CASSYTGQGTTEAFF
>many|TRBV10-2|TRBJ2-2|.
TGCGCCAGCAGTGAGTCGCGAGGACTCCCCGCCACCGGGGAGCTGTTTTTT
CASSESRGLPATGELFF
>few|TRBV27|TRBJ1-4|.
TGTGCCAGCAGTTTATGGGCGGGTAATGAAAAACTGTTTTTT
CASSLWAGNEKLFF
>.|TRBV4-1|TRBJ1-5|.
TGCGCCAGCAGCCCCACCCCCGGGACACTTTATAGCAATCAGCCCCAGCATTTT
CASSPTPGTLYSNQPQHF
>many|TRBV7-9|TRBJ2-3|.
TGTGCCAGCAGCTTATCGGCGCGCACAGATACGCAGTATTTT
CASSLSARTDTQYF
>.|TRBV5-1|TRBJ2-5|TRBD2
TGCGCCAGCAGCGGAAGACTAGCGAGAGGGAGGGAGACCCAGTACTTC
CASSGRLARGRETQYF
>few|TRBV28|TRBJ2-5|TRBD2
TGTGCCAGCAGTTTCCAAGGACTAGCGGAGCAAGAGGCCCAGTACTTC
CASSFQGLAEQEAQYF
>.|TRBV27|TRBJ2-1|TRBD2
TGTGCCAGCAGCCGGAACCCACTGGGACTAGCGGGATACAATGAGCAGTTCTTC
CASSRNPLGLAGYNEQFF